This TCR beta chain was documented in a study of cytomegalovirus exposure and HLA in healthy donors. V lost 5 bases to trimming and J lost 5 bases, with 22 bases between them. The CDR3 length is 16 residues. Germline CDR1 SGDLS, CDR2 YYNGEE. The PCR ran on 60 Vbeta and 13 Jbeta primers. TCRdb's table, derived via immunoSEQ multiplex PCR, lists solely in-frame clones and lacks some. The data hold 80,000 to 100,000 clones, with less than 80% observed a single time. This clonotype originated in a man in his thirties or forties in good health and CMV-seropositive. The chain couples TRBV9 to TRBJ1-1; D is unclear. What was sequenced was PBMCs. The CDR3 DNA reads as TGTGCCAGCAGTCCTACTGGAGGGAAAGTAGGAACTGAAGCTTTCTTT. The encoded protein is CASSPTGGKVGTEAFF.